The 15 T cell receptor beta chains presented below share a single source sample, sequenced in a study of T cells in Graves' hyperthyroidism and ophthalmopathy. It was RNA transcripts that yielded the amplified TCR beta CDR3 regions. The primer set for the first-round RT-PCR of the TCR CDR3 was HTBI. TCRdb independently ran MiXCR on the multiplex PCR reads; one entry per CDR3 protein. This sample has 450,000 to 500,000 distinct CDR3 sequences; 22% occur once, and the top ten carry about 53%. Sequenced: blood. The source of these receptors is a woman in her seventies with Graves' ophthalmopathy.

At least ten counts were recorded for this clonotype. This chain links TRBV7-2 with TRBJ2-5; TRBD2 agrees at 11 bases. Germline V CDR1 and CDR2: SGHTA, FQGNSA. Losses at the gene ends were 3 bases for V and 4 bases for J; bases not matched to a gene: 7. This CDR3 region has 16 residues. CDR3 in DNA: TGTGCCAGCAGCTTCATAGCGGGAGGGCCTGGAGAGACCCAGTACTTC. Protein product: CASSFIAGGPGETQYF.

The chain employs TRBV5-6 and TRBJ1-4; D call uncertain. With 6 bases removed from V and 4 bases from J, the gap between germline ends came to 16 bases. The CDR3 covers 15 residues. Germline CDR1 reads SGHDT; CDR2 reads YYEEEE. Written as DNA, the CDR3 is TGTGCCAGCACCGTCGTCGGTCTTCTTAATGAAAAACTGTTTTTT. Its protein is CASTVVGLLNEKLFF.

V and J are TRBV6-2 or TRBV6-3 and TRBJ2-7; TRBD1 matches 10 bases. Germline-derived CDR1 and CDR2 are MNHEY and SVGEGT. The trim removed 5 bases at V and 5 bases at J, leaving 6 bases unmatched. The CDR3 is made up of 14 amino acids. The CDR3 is CASSPRGTGDEQYF. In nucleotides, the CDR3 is TGTGCCAGCAGTCCACGGGGGACAGGGGACGAGCAGTACTTC.

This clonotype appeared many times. The CDR3 sequence: CASRPADGRGTDTQYF. Written as DNA, the CDR3 is TGTGCCAGCAGGCCCGCAGACGGGCGGGGCACAGATACGCAGTATTTT. The chain links TRBV12-3 or TRBV12-4 to TRBJ2-3, with D possibly matching TRBD2 (5 bases). The CDR3 totals 16 residues. Trimming took 6 bases from V and 1 from J, leaving 17 bases between them.

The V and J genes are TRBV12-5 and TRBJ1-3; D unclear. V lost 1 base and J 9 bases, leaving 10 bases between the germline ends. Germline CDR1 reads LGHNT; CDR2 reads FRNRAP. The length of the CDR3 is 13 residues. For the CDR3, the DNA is TGTGCTAGTGGTTTGGGGATACGGCCCACCATATATTTT. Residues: CASGLGIRPTIYF.

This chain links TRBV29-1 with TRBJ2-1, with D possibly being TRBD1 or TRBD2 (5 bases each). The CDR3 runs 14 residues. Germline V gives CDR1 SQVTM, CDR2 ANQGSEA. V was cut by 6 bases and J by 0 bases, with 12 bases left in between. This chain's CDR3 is CSVRDQSSYNEQFF. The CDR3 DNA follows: TGCAGCGTGAGGGACCAGAGCTCCTACAATGAGCAGTTCTTC.

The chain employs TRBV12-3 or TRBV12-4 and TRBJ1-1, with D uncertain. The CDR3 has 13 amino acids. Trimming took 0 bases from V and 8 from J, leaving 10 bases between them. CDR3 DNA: TGTGCCAGCAGTTTAGCGTACAGAACAGAAGCTTTCTTT. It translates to CASSLAYRTEAFF.

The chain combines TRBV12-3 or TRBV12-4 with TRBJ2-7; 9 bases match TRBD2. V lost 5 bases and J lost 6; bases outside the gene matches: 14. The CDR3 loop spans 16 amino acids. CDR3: CASSPPLGGLASEQYF. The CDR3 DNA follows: TGTGCCAGCAGTCCCCCCTTGGGAGGACTAGCGAGCGAGCAGTACTTC.

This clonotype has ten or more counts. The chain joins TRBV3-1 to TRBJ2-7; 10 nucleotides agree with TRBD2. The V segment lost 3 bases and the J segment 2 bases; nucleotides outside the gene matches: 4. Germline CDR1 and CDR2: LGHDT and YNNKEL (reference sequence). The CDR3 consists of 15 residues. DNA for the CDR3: TGTGCCAGCAGCCAGCCTAGCGGGAGTCCCTACGAGCAGTACTTC. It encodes CASSQPSGSPYEQYF.

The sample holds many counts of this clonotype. The CDR3 region has the DNA TGTGCCAGCACCTCCGGGCCACTAGTTCGCAATGAGCAGTTCTTC. This encodes CASTSGPLVRNEQFF. J is TRBJ2-1 and V is TRBV6-1, with D perhaps matching TRBD2 (5 bases). V shed 7 bases and J shed 6 bases, with 19 bases lying between them. The CDR3 consists of 15 residues. Germline-derived CDR1 and CDR2 are MNHNS and SASEGT.

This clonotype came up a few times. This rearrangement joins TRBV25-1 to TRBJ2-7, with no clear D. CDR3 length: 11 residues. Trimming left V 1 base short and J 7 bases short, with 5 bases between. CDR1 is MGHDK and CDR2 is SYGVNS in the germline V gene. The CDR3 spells CASSELLEQYF. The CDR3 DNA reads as TGTGCCAGCAGTGAATTGCTGGAGCAGTACTTC.

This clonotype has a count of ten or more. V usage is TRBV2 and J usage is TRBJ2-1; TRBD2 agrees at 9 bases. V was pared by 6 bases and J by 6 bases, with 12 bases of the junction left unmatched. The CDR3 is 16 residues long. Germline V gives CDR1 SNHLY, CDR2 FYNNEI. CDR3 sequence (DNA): TGTGCCAGCAGGGAAAAGGTTAGCGGGAGTGGCAATGAGCAGTTCTTC. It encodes CASREKVSGSGNEQFF.

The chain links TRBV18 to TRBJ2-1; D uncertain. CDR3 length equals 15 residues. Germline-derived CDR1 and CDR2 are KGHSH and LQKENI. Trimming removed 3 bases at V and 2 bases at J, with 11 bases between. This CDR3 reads CASSPFSPPYNEQFF. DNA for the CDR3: TGTGCCAGCTCACCCTTCTCCCCGCCCTACAATGAGCAGTTCTTC.

CDR3 coding DNA: TGCAGTGCTAGCACTCATCTCCCCTACGAGCAGTACTTC. Translated: CSASTHLPYEQYF. The chain carries TRBV20-1 and TRBJ2-7; D uncertain. CDR3 length: 13 amino acids. The germline V gene encodes CDR1 DFQATT and CDR2 SNEGSKA (reference sequence). Deletions cut 3 bases from V and 2 bases from J, with 11 bases between.

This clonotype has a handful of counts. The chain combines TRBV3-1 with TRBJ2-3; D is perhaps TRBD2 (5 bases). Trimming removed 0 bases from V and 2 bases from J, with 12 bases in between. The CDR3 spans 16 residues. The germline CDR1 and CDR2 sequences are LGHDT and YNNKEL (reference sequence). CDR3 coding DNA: TGTGCCAGCAGCCAAGATGTAGGAGGAATCACAGATACGCAGTATTTT. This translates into CASSQDVGGITDTQYF.